This T cell receptor beta chain was obtained from a study of T-cell reconstitution after alpha-beta-depleted transplantation in children. General study results and limits: The study traced high day-60 TCRbeta diversity in some patients to surviving recipient T cells and thymic progenitors. Diversity and T-cell counts at one year after transplant derived mostly from new T cells. By about two months after transplant, alpha-beta T cells reportedly arose from several hundred graft clones that had expanded.

This clonotype was counted many times. Its specificity is unknown. Germline assignment: CDR1 ENHRY and CDR2 SYGVKD. The V gene lost 3 bases and the J gene lost 0 bases, with 12 bases spanning the gap. The CDR3 extends over 16 amino acids. The TCRbeta library was prepared with unique molecular identifiers. TCRdb processed the PCR reads anew with MiXCR; each CDR3 protein has one entry. The profile shows just over 950,000 distinct CDR3 sequences, about 26% of them singletons. V and J are TRBV10-3 and TRBJ2-4, with D possibly being TRBD1 (6 bases). This receptor was taken from a boy younger than two who had a stem cell transplant for SCID, so the T cells may come from the graft donor. The sequencing here drew on PBMCs, mostly from graft donor cells, taken 360 days after TCRalphabeta/CD19-depleted stem cell transplant. The CDR3 region is CAISESDRLAKNIQYF. CDR3 DNA sequence: TGTGCCATCAGTGAATCGGACAGACTAGCCAAAAACATTCAGTACTTC.